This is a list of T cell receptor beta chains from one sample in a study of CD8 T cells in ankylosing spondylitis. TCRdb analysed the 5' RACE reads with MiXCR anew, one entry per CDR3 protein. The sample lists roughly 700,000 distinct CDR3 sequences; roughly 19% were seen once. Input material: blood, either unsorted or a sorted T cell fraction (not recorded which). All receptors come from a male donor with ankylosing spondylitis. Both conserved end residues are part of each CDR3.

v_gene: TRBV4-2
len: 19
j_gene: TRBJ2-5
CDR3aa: CASSPHGEGRRGLYETQYF

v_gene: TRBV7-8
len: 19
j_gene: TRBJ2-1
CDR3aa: CASSLGWVPQGGRANEQFF

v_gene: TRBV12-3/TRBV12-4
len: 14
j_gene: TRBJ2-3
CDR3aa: CASSRSGSSDTQYF

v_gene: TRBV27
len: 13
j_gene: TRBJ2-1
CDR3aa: CASSLSVHNEQFF

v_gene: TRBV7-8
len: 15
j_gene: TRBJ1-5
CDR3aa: CASSSTTGSNQPQHF

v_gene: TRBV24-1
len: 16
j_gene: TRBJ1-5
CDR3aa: CATSDATGAVNQPQHF

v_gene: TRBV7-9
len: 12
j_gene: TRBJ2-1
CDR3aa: CASSLWEVEQFF

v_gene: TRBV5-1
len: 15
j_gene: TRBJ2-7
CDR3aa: CASSLGTSRIAEQYF

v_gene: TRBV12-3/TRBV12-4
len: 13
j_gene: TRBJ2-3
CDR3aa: CASSFERTDTQYF

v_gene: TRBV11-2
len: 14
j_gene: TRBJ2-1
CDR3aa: CASSLEAGGNEQFF

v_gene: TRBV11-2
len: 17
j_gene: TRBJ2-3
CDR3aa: CASSLRRGLARADTQYF

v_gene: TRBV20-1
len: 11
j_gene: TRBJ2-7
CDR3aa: CSARVVDEQYF

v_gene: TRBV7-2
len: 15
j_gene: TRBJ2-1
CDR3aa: CASKRDGAPNNEQFF

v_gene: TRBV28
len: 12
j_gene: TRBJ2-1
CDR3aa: CASSFYNNEQFF

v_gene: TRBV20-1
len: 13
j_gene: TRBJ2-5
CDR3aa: CSARDEGLETQYF

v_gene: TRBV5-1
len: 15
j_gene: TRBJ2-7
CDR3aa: CASSLWTGGTYEQYF

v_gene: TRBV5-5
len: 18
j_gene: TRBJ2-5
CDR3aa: CASSLGLLAGGQQETQYF